A single sample is the source of the 32 T cell receptor beta chains below, sequenced in a study of tissue T cells after allogeneic stem cell transplantation. Sequenced by immunoSEQ multiplex PCR; TCRdb stores in-frame clones only, minus some. Of under 5,500 clones in the sample, more than 45% were seen once. Time point noted: mouse harvest day 14 after allogeneic transplant. Tail vein injection delivered 10^7 T-cell-depleted bone marrow cells and 10^6 splenic CD5+ T cells. Specimen: lymph node tissue. The receptors come from a female BALB/c mouse given C57BL/6 T cells with graft-versus-host disease after an allogeneic hematopoietic cell transplant.

The count of this clone is one. The germline and genes are mouse ones. The read stops 1 residue short of the end of the CDR3; the missing end is completed from the germline J gene. The gene calls are TRBV26 and TRBJ1-1; 8 bases line up with TRBD1. There are 14 residues in the CDR3. V was clipped by 5 bases and J by 3 bases; unmatched bases: 5. CDR1 is KGHPV and CDR2 is FQNQEV in the germline V gene (reference sequence). CDR3 region: CASSWTGMDTEVFF. The DNA read from the CDR3 is TGTGCCAGCAGTTGGACAGGGATGGACACAGAAGTCTTC.

Note on this clone: Any gene name here is a mouse gene name. The read ends 1 residue early relative to the CDR3; the germline J gene fills the gap. The chain joins TRBV26 to TRBJ2-3; a weak D match, TRBD1 (6 bases). Per germline, CDR1 KGHPV and CDR2 FQNQEV (reference sequence). This CDR3 has 14 residues. With 1 base removed from V and 3 bases from J, the gap between germline ends came to 8 bases. The CDR3 reads CASSLWQGAETLYF. Incomplete CDR3 DNA: TGTGCCAGCAGTCTGTGGCAGGGGGCAGAAACGCTGTAT.

With regard to this clone: The gene names here belong to mouse. The observed sequence ends 1 residue before the CDR3 terminus, with the missing tail filled in from the germline J gene. This chain uses TRBV5 with TRBJ1-1; D not resolved. The CDR3 is made up of 15 amino acids. V lost 0 bases, J lost 0 bases, and 8 bases lay in between. Germline lookup yields CDR1 LGHNA and CDR2 YNLKQL (reference sequence). CDR3 DNA, as far as it was read: TGTGCCAGCAGCCAAGAATCGGCTGCAAACACAGAAGTCTTC. The encoded protein is CASSQESAANTEVF. The full-length CDR3 reads as CASSQESAANTEVFF.

As regards this clone: Gene names denote mouse genes. With the read ending 1 residue before the CDR3 end, the germline J gene is used to fill in that end. The sample holds other DNA sequences that translate to the same CDR3. This chain connects TRBV26 to TRBJ1-2, with TRBD1 matching over 7 bases. This CDR3 is 13 amino acids long. Unmatched junction bases numbered 0, after V lost 3 bases and J lost 2 bases. Per germline, CDR1 KGHPV and CDR2 FQNQEV (reference sequence). This CDR3 is CASSLQGNSDYTF. CDR3 bases read: TGTGCCAGCAGTCTACAGGGGAACTCCGACTACACC. Full variable domain (outside the CDR3, taken from reference TRBV26 and TRBJ1-2): NSKVIQTPRYLVKGQGQKAKMRCIPEKGHPVVFWYQQNKNNEFKFLINFQNQEVLQQIDMTEKRFSAECPSNSPCSLEIQSSEAGDSALYLCASSLQGNSDYTFGSGTRLLVI.

Concerning this clone: Gene names and germline refer to mouse. The part of the CDR3 DNA that was read is TGCACCTGCAGTGCAGAACACACCGGGCAGCTCTAC. Translated: CTCSAEHTGQLY. The whole CDR3 protein is CTCSAEHTGQLYF. V usage is TRBV1 and J usage is TRBJ2-2; no clear D. Coverage ceases 1 residue before the CDR3 finishes, and the germline J gene fills in the end. The V and J ends lost 0 bases and 3 bases respectively, with 2 bases between them. There are 13 residues in the CDR3. The V gene's germline CDR1 is NSQYPW and CDR2 LRSPGD (reference sequence).

As for this clone: Germline and junction disagree at one end, which may indicate a read error. Each gene name is a mouse one. The read stops 1 residue short of the end of the CDR3; the missing end is completed from the germline J gene. The J gene is TRBJ1-1, the V gene TRBV1, with 7 bases aligning to TRBD1. Germline V gene lookup returns CDR1 NSQYPW and CDR2 LRSPGD (reference sequence). The CDR3 loop spans 12 amino acids. The sequenced CDR3 bases are TGCACCTGCAGCGCAGGGGGCACAGAAGTCTTC. It encodes CTCSAGGTEVF. The CDR3 as a whole reads CTCSAGGTEVFF.

This clone was observed a few times. The genes are named according to mouse. The CDR3 sequence is CASSLETGSDTQYF. CDR3 bases read: TGTGCAAGCAGCTTAGAGACAGGGTCAGACACCCAGTAC. The chain joins TRBV16 to TRBJ2-5; 7 bases agree with TRBD1. The DNA ends 1 residue before the CDR3 does, and the rest of the CDR3 is filled in from the germline J gene. J gave up 5 bases and V 0 bases, and 2 bases lay outside the gene matches. CDR3 length: 14 residues. Germline assignment: CDR1 SGHSA and CDR2 FRNQAP.

Of note for this clone: Gene names and germline match the mouse. The CDR3 here is CASSLIGSYEQYF. Partial CDR3 DNA: TGTGCCAGCAGTCTGATAGGCTCCTATGAACAGTAC. The chain joins TRBV26 to TRBJ2-7; D ambiguous. The missing CDR3 end, 1 residue past where the read stops, is filled in from the germline J gene. The CDR3 totals 13 residues. Trimming shortened V by 2 bases and J by 0 bases, and 5 bases separated the two germline ends. Germline loops: CDR1 KGHPV, CDR2 FQNQEV (reference sequence).

Points on this clone: Each gene name is a mouse one. The observed sequence ends 1 residue before the CDR3 terminus, with the missing tail filled in from the germline J gene. The rearrangement uses TRBV12-2 and TRBJ2-7; 7 bases are shared with TRBD1. Trimming cost V 3 bases and J 4 bases; bases outside gene matches: 5. The CDR3 spans 13 residues. Germline assignment: CDR1 SGHLS and CDR2 HYDKME. The CDR3 DNA, read in part, is TGTGCCAGCTCTTCCGGGACAGTATATGAACAGTAC. This sequence encodes CASSSGTVYEQY. The whole CDR3 sequence is CASSSGTVYEQYF. Complete variable domain (other parts from reference TRBV12-2 and TRBJ2-7): NSGVVQSPRYIIKGKGERSILKCIPISGHLSVAWYQQTQGQELKFFIQHYDKMERDKGNLPSRFSVQQFDDYHSEMNMSALELEDSAVYFCASSSGTVYEQYFGPGTRLTVL.

By share, this clone ranks as large. The gene symbols are mouse symbols. The read comes to an end 1 residue before the CDR3 does, leaving the germline J gene to fill in the end. The chain has TRBV14 and TRBJ1-1; 9 nucleotides align to TRBD1. CDR1 and CDR2 from the germline V gene are SGHDT and FRDEAV. This CDR3 has 13 residues. V was pared by 3 bases and J by 5 bases, with 2 bases of the junction left unmatched. Partial CDR3 DNA: TGTGCCAGCAGTTCCGGGACAGGGACAGAAGTCTTC. It specifies CASSSGTGTEVF. The whole CDR3 sequence is CASSSGTGTEVFF.

This clone is large. Gene names are the mouse ones. Sequencing ends 1 residue short of the CDR3 end; the germline J gene provides the rest. J is TRBJ2-1 and V is TRBV16; 9 nucleotides match TRBD1. The V segment lost 3 bases and the J segment 6 bases; nucleotides outside the gene matches: 3. Germline lookup yields CDR1 SGHSA and CDR2 FRNQAP. The length of the CDR3 is 14 residues. CDR3 DNA, as far as it was read: TGTGCAAGCAGCTTGGGACAGGGAGGTGCTGAGCAGTTC. Its protein product is CASSLGQGGAEQF. The full CDR3 protein is CASSLGQGGAEQFF.

With respect to this clone: Gene names denote mouse genes. CDR3 sequence reads: CASGGQVSNERLFF. The sequenced CDR3 bases are TGTGCCAGCGGTGGACAGGTTTCCAACGAAAGATTATTT. This chain joins TRBV13-2 and TRBJ1-4; D might be TRBD1 (6 bases). The read stops 1 residue short of the end of the CDR3; the missing end is completed from the germline J gene. V was pared by 3 bases and J by 0 bases, with 6 bases between. CDR1 is NNHNN and CDR2 is SYGAGS in the germline V gene (reference sequence). The CDR3 is made up of 14 amino acids.

Comment on this clone: The gene symbols are mouse symbols. The read terminates 1 residue ahead of where the CDR3 ends, so the germline J gene completes it. This chain joins TRBV5 and TRBJ2-7; D may be TRBD1 (6 bases). The CDR3 runs to 15 residues. The germline V gene has CDR1 LGHNA and CDR2 YNLKQL (reference sequence). V lost 0 bases and J lost 0, with 9 bases in between. The DNA read from the CDR3 is TGTGCCAGCAGCCAAGAGGAGGGGGACTCCTATGAACAGTAC. It codes for CASSQEEGDSYEQY. The full CDR3 protein reads CASSQEEGDSYEQYF.

This clone showed up just a few times. The gene symbols are mouse symbols. The read stops 1 residue short of the end of the CDR3; the missing end is completed from the germline J gene. This sample includes further DNA sequences coding for the same CDR3. The genes are TRBV3 and TRBJ2-5, with D possibly TRBD1 on 5 matching bases. Germline V gives CDR1 SNHLY, CDR2 FYNGKV (reference sequence). Trimming removed 5 bases from V and 4 bases from J, with 10 bases in between. The CDR3 covers 13 residues. The sequenced CDR3 bases are TGTGCCAGCAGCCCCCGACAGAAAGACACCCAGTAC. Translation gives CASSPRQKDTQY. The whole CDR3 region reads CASSPRQKDTQYF.

Note on this clone: Gene names follow the mouse nomenclature. The read stops 1 residue short of the end of the CDR3; the missing end is completed from the germline J gene. The chain carries TRBV26 and TRBJ2-2; the D is unclear. The CDR3 is made up of 14 amino acids. V lost 5 bases and J 0 bases, leaving 7 bases between the germline ends. The germline V gene encodes CDR1 KGHPV and CDR2 FQNQEV (reference sequence). The chain's CDR3 is CASSRSANTGQLYF. The part of the CDR3 DNA that was read is TGTGCCAGCAGTAGGTCAGCAAACACCGGGCAGCTCTAC.

Comments on this clone: Gene names are mouse gene names. The CDR3 end is not reached by the read, which stops 1 residue before it; the germline J gene fills it in. This sequence joins TRBV2 and TRBJ2-7; 11 nucleotides line up with TRBD2. This CDR3 contains 16 residues. With V trimmed by 4 bases and J by 0 bases, 5 bases remained unmatched. Germline V lookup: CDR1 LGHNA, CDR2 YSYQKL. The CDR3 DNA, read in part, is TGTGCCAGCAGCCTCCCGACTGGGGGGGTCTCCTATGAACAGTAC. Protein sequence: CASSLPTGGVSYEQY. The full CDR3 reads CASSLPTGGVSYEQYF.

Turning to this clone: The gene names given are mouse names. The read falls 1 residue short of the CDR3 end, and the missing part is taken from the germline J gene. V is TRBV13-3 and J is TRBJ2-3; TRBD2 aligns across 7 bases. Trimming cost V 8 bases and J 0 bases; bases outside gene matches: 3. CDR3 length equals 13 residues. The germline CDR1 and CDR2 sequences are NNHDY and SYVADS. The CDR3 bases that were read are TGTGCCAGGGGGGGGTCTAGTGCAGAAACGCTGTAT. This encodes CARGGSSAETLY. The whole CDR3 is CARGGSSAETLYF.

Worth noting for this clone: Genes and germline are mouse. The sequenced fragment ends 1 residue before the CDR3 boundary, so the rest is inferred from the germline J gene. V and J are TRBV12-1 and TRBJ2-7, with 10 nucleotides matching TRBD1. The CDR3 runs 13 residues. J gave up 5 bases and V 2 bases, and 2 bases lay outside the gene matches. Germline CDR1 is SGHSN and CDR2 is HYEKVE. CDR3 bases read: TGTGCCAGCTCTCGACAGGGGGCGGATGAACAGTAC. It specifies CASSRQGADEQY. The CDR3 reads in full as CASSRQGADEQYF.

Worth noting for this clone: Germline and genes here are mouse. The CDR3 end is not reached by the read, which stops 1 residue before it; the germline J gene fills it in. The chain recombines TRBV26 with TRBJ2-5, with D possibly being TRBD1 (6 bases). Germline V CDR1 and CDR2: KGHPV, FQNQEV (reference sequence). V was pared by 4 bases and J by 1 base, with 9 bases between. This CDR3 contains 14 residues. The CDR3 here is CASSPQGHQDTQYF. The DNA read from the CDR3 is TGTGCCAGCAGTCCACAGGGACACCAAGACACCCAGTAC.

Concerning this clone: Mouse gene names and germline throughout. The read ends 1 residue before the CDR3 terminus; that terminus is restored from the germline J gene. V is TRBV26 and J is TRBJ2-4, with 7 bases identical to TRBD2. Germline CDR1 and CDR2: KGHPV and FQNQEV (reference sequence). The CDR3 covers 14 residues. V was pared by 4 bases and J by 1 base, with 2 bases of the junction left unmatched. The CDR3 protein is CASSPGLGQNTLYF. The DNA read from the CDR3 is TGTGCCAGCAGTCCTGGACTGGGTCAAAACACCTTGTAC. The full variable domain, completed using reference TRBV26 and TRBJ2-4, is NSKVIQTPRYLVKGQGQKAKMRCIPEKGHPVVFWYQQNKNNEFKFLINFQNQEVLQQIDMTEKRFSAECPSNSPCSLEIQSSEAGDSALYLCASSPGLGQNTLYFGAGTRLSVL.

This clone was detected only once. Gene names follow the mouse nomenclature. The observed sequence ends 1 residue before the CDR3 terminus, with the missing tail filled in from the germline J gene. The rearrangement links TRBV3 to TRBJ2-1, with D perhaps TRBD1 or TRBD2 (5 bases each). The ends were cut back, 7 bases at V and 1 base at J, with 8 bases in the middle. CDR3 size: 13 residues. Germline CDR1 is SNHLY and CDR2 is FYNGKV (reference sequence). Partial CDR3 DNA: TGTGCCAGCACGTGGGACAACTATGCTGAGCAGTTC. This gives the protein CASTWDNYAEQF. The whole CDR3 is CASTWDNYAEQFF.

This clone is classed as medium-sized. Gene names are the mouse ones. CDR3 residues: CGAGGANTEVFF. CDR3 DNA, as far as it was read: TGTGGTGCTGGGGGAGCAAACACAGAAGTCTTC. The genes are TRBV20 and TRBJ1-1; D might be TRBD1 (5 bases). Coverage ceases 1 residue before the CDR3 finishes, and the germline J gene fills in the end. V lost 5 bases and J 0 bases, leaving 7 bases between the germline ends. There are 12 residues in the CDR3. Germline CDR1 is GFQATS and CDR2 is STVNSAI.

A note on this clone: Genes and germline are mouse. With the read ending 1 residue before the CDR3 end, the germline J gene is used to fill in that end. V gene TRBV26 combines with J gene TRBJ2-3, with D maybe TRBD2 (6 bases). Trimming shortened V by 2 bases and J by 1 base, and 7 bases separated the two germline ends. This CDR3 comprises 14 residues. Germline CDR1 is KGHPV and CDR2 is FQNQEV (reference sequence). This CDR3 reads CASSLHWGAETLYF. The DNA read from the CDR3 is TGTGCCAGCAGTCTGCACTGGGGTGCAGAAACGCTGTAT. Variable domain in full (rest from reference TRBV26 and TRBJ2-3): NSKVIQTPRYLVKGQGQKAKMRCIPEKGHPVVFWYQQNKNNEFKFLINFQNQEVLQQIDMTEKRFSAECPSNSPCSLEIQSSEAGDSALYLCASSLHWGAETLYFGSGTRLTVL.

A remark on this clone: Germline and genes: mouse. The CDR3 end falls 1 residue outside the read, so it is completed with the germline J gene. V gene TRBV23 combines with J gene TRBJ2-1; the DNA was not compared with TRBD2, the D call given in the table. The CDR3 is made up of 17 amino acids. CDR1 is KGHTA, CDR2 FQNQQP, per germline. The chain's CDR3 is CSSSVRDWGGVYAEQFF. CDR3 DNA, as far as it was read: TGCTCCAGCAGTGTCCGGGACTGGGGGGGCGTTTATGCTGAGCAGTTC.

As concerns this clone: The germline and genes are mouse ones. The read ends 1 residue before the CDR3 terminus; that terminus is restored from the germline J gene. V usage is TRBV5 and J usage is TRBJ2-5; 12 nucleotides agree with TRBD2. Looked up from germline, CDR1 is LGHNA and CDR2 is YNLKQL (reference sequence). V lost 2 bases, J lost 2 bases, and 8 bases stayed unmatched. The CDR3 loop spans 18 amino acids. The CDR3 here is CASSQIPGLGGFQDTQYF. The sequenced part of the CDR3 DNA is TGTGCCAGCAGCCAAATCCCGGGACTGGGGGGTTTCCAAGACACCCAGTAC.

This clone was detected once. Gene names denote mouse genes. With the read ending 1 residue before the CDR3 end, the germline J gene is used to fill in that end. This rearrangement joins TRBV26 to TRBJ2-4, with D possibly TRBD2 on 6 matching bases. The V gene's germline CDR1 is KGHPV and CDR2 FQNQEV (reference sequence). Trimming removed 2 bases at V and 2 bases at J, with 11 bases between. The CDR3 length is 15 residues. CDR3 DNA (partial): TGTGCCAGCAGTCTGCCTGGGGACTTTCAAAACACCTTGTAC. Residues: CASSLPGDFQNTLY. The full CDR3 is CASSLPGDFQNTLYF.

As regards this clone: The genes are named according to mouse. The read stops 1 residue short of the end of the CDR3; the missing end is completed from the germline J gene. The rearrangement uses TRBV12-1 and TRBJ2-5, with 10 positions matching TRBD1. V was pared by 5 bases and J by 6 bases, with 1 base of the junction left unmatched. Germline-derived CDR1 and CDR2 are SGHSN and HYEKVE. The length of the CDR3 is 12 residues. The CDR3 bases that were read are TGTGCCAGCTGGACAGGGGGGGACACCCAGTAC. Amino acids: CASWTGGDTQY. The CDR3, in full, reads CASWTGGDTQYF.

Worth noting for this clone: Mouse names are used for the genes. Incomplete CDR3 DNA: TGTGGGACTGGGAATAGTGCAGAAACGCTGTAT. Translation: CGTGNSAETLY. The complete CDR3 reads CGTGNSAETLYF. The V and J genes are TRBV13-2 and TRBJ2-3, with 8 bases that match TRBD2. The read terminates 1 residue before the CDR3 end, so the remaining end is supplied by the germline J gene. Germline V lookup: CDR1 NNHNN, CDR2 SYGAGS (reference sequence). The CDR3 covers 12 residues.

Regarding this clone: Germline and genes: mouse. The CDR3 extends 1 residue past the end of the read, so its final part is completed from the germline J gene. The chain couples TRBV26 to TRBJ1-4; the D is unclear. The ends were cut back, 0 bases at V and 6 bases at J, with 2 bases in the middle. CDR3 length equals 12 residues. Germline V CDR1 and CDR2: KGHPV, FQNQEV (reference sequence). This CDR3 is CASSLSDERLFF. The sequenced part of the CDR3 DNA is TGTGCCAGCAGTCTGTCGGACGAAAGATTATTT. The whole variable domain, remainder taken from reference TRBV26 and TRBJ1-4, is NSKVIQTPRYLVKGQGQKAKMRCIPEKGHPVVFWYQQNKNNEFKFLINFQNQEVLQQIDMTEKRFSAECPSNSPCSLEIQSSEAGDSALYLCASSLSDERLFFGHGTKLSVL.

A remark on this clone: Gene names follow the mouse nomenclature. The read ends 1 residue before the CDR3 terminus; that terminus is restored from the germline J gene. The chain carries TRBV29 and TRBJ1-1, with TRBD1 identical over 7 bases. This CDR3 spans 11 amino acids. Germline CDR1 reads MSHET; CDR2 reads SYDVDS. The V gene end was trimmed by 5 bases and the J gene end by 7 bases; junction bases not matched to a gene: 1. The DNA read from the CDR3 is TGTGCTAGCAGTCCAGGGGGAGAAGTCTTC. Protein product: CASSPGGEVF. The complete CDR3 reads CASSPGGEVFF. Full variable domain (outside the CDR3, taken from reference TRBV29 and TRBJ1-1): DMKVTQMPRYLIKRMGENVLLECGQDMSHETMYWYRQDPGLGLQLIYISYDVDSNSEGDIPKGYRVSRKKREHFSLILDSAKTNQTSVYFCASSPGGEVFFGKGTRLTVV.

Details on this clone: Gene names denote mouse genes. The CDR3 end is not reached by the read, which stops 1 residue before it; the germline J gene fills it in. Other DNA sequences in this sample translate to the same CDR3. This rearrangement joins TRBV26 to TRBJ1-2; unclear D gene. The V gene's germline CDR1 is KGHPV and CDR2 FQNQEV (reference sequence). The V and J ends lost 5 bases and 0 bases respectively, with 7 bases between them. This CDR3 contains 13 residues. The CDR3 reads CASSRQANSDYTF. The covered CDR3 bases are TGTGCCAGCAGTAGGCAAGCAAACTCCGACTACACC. The entire variable domain, with the rest obtained from reference TRBV26 and TRBJ1-2, is as follows: NSKVIQTPRYLVKGQGQKAKMRCIPEKGHPVVFWYQQNKNNEFKFLINFQNQEVLQQIDMTEKRFSAECPSNSPCSLEIQSSEAGDSALYLCASSRQANSDYTFGSGTRLLVI.

This clone was seen only a few times. Gene names denote mouse genes. The observed sequence ends 1 residue before the CDR3 terminus, with the missing tail filled in from the germline J gene. The chain carries TRBV5 and TRBJ2-5; D may be TRBD1 (5 bases). The ends were cut back, 0 bases at V and 6 bases at J, with 10 bases in the middle. Germline loops: CDR1 LGHNA, CDR2 YNLKQL (reference sequence). The CDR3 sequence is 14 residues long. Incomplete CDR3 DNA: TGTGCCAGCAGCCAAGACCAGGGTACGGACACCCAGTAC. It specifies CASSQDQGTDTQY. The whole CDR3 sequence reads CASSQDQGTDTQYF.